The 32 T cell receptor beta chains below come from one sample, sequenced in a study of blood T cell repertoires in COVID-19. The data were produced by immunoSEQ multiplex PCR, yet TCRdb's version contains in-frame clones alone and is incomplete. The data hold 200,000 to 250,000 clones, with about nine tenths observed a single time. Sequences were obtained from PBMCs or T cells enriched from blood (not recorded which). Receptors originate from a woman between 40 and 50 years old with acute COVID-19.

This clone was observed a single time. The J gene is TRBJ1-5, the V gene TRBV18, with a tentative D call TRBD1 (6 bases). V lost 2 bases, J lost 4 bases, and 15 bases lay in between. This CDR3 has 16 residues. Per germline, CDR1 KGHSH and CDR2 LQKENI. The CDR3 nucleotides read TGTGCCAGCTCACCAACAGGGACCCTGCGGAATCAGCCCCAGCATTTT. The encoded protein is CASSPTGTLRNQPQHF.

This chain links TRBV11-2 with TRBJ2-1; possible D gene TRBD1, 7 bases. The germline gives CDR1 SGHAT, CDR2 FQNNGV. V shed 4 bases and J shed 8 bases, with 30 bases lying between them. The CDR3 contains 19 residues. CDR3 sequence: CASSWTFGGQLERGHEQFF. The CDR3 DNA follows: TGTGCCAGCAGCTGGACCTTTGGAGGGCAGCTTGAGAGGGGGCATGAGCAGTTCTTC. Full variable domain (missing parts from reference TRBV11-2 and TRBJ2-1): EAGVAQSPRYKIIEKRQSVAFWCNPISGHATLYWYQQILGQGPKLLIQFQNNGVVDDSQLPKDRFSAERLKGVDSTLKIQPAKLEDSAVYLCASSWTFGGQLERGHEQFFGPGTRLTVL.

The gene calls are TRBV9 and TRBJ2-3; 8 bases line up with TRBD2. CDR3 size: 15 residues. CDR1 SGDLS and CDR2 YYNGEE come from the germline V gene. V trimming: 5 bases; J trimming: 0 bases; junction bases outside the gene matches: 5. The CDR3 sequence is CASRYSGASTDTQYF. The CDR3, as DNA: TGTGCCAGCAGATATAGCGGGGCTAGCACAGATACGCAGTATTTT.

The chain recombines TRBV19 with TRBJ1-2; 8 bases are shared with TRBD1. CDR1 and CDR2 from the germline V gene are LNHDA and SQIVND (reference sequence). Unmatched junction bases numbered 6, after V lost 5 bases and J lost 7 bases. The CDR3 is 13 residues long. CDR3 bases: TGTGCCAGTAGTCTGGACAGGGTGGCTGGCTACACCTTC. Amino acids: CASSLDRVAGYTF.

The chain carries TRBV19 and TRBJ2-1; 7 bases line up with TRBD1. The CDR3 runs 16 residues. CDR1 and CDR2 (germline): LNHDA, SQIVND (reference sequence). Trimming removed 6 bases from V and 2 bases from J; junction bases left unmatched: 10. CDR3 DNA sequence: TGTGCCAGTAGATCAACCGGGACAGTGACCTACAATGAGCAGTTCTTC. Translating it yields CASRSTGTVTYNEQFF. Variable domain in full (rest from reference TRBV19 and TRBJ2-1): DGGITQSPKYLFRKEGQNVTLSCEQNLNHDAMYWYRQDPGQGLRLIYYSQIVNDFQKGDIAEGYSVSREKKESFPLTVTSAQKNPTAFYLCASRSTGTVTYNEQFFGPGTRLTVL.

The chain recombines TRBV6-5 with TRBJ2-7; 10 positions match TRBD1. The germline V gene encodes CDR1 MNHEY and CDR2 SVGAGI. CDR3 length: 14 amino acids. V lost 8 bases, J lost 2 bases, and 6 bases stayed unmatched. CDR3 nucleotide sequence: TGTGCCAGCCAGTATGGGACAGGGGCCTACGAGCAGTACGTC. This encodes CASQYGTGAYEQYV.

The chain uses TRBV11-2 and TRBJ1-3, with D tentatively TRBD1 (5 bases). The CDR3 loop spans 19 amino acids. Germline CDR1 reads SGHAT; CDR2 reads FQNNGV. The V gene lost 1 base and the J gene lost 0 bases, with 19 bases spanning the gap. CDR3 DNA: TGTGCCAGCAGCTTAGGGGCAGGGCTGTCGTTCATCTCTGGAAACACCATATATTTT. It codes for CASSLGAGLSFISGNTIYF.

This clone was recorded once. The rearrangement links TRBV19 to TRBJ1-1; 8 bases match TRBD1. CDR3 length: 15 amino acids. V shed 3 bases, J shed 10 bases, and the junction held 13 bases outside the gene matches. Germline values: CDR1 LNHDA, CDR2 SQIVND (reference sequence). The CDR3 is CASSIFRGQARGAFF. The CDR3 DNA sequence: TGTGCCAGTAGTATTTTTAGGGGACAGGCCCGGGGAGCTTTCTTT.

V is TRBV15 and J is TRBJ2-2; 10 nucleotides align to TRBD1. The germline gives CDR1 LNHNV, CDR2 YYDKDF (reference sequence). V dropped 1 base and J dropped 5; count of bases not matched to a gene: 4. The CDR3 covers 16 residues. CDR3 residues: CATSRGRQGATGELFF. For the CDR3, the DNA is TGTGCCACCAGCAGAGGTCGACAGGGGGCAACCGGGGAGCTGTTTTTT.

A single count supports this clone. The gene calls are TRBV14 and TRBJ1-2; TRBD1 aligns across 9 bases. This CDR3 is built from 17 residues. Germline V gene sequence: CDR1 SGHDN, CDR2 FVKESK. V was pared by 5 bases and J by 4 bases, with 14 bases of the junction left unmatched. The CDR3 here is CASSSSLVTGGSYGYTF. The DNA of the CDR3 is TGTGCCAGCAGCTCGAGCCTCGTAACAGGGGGCTCCTATGGCTACACCTTC.

The rearrangement joins TRBV7-9 to TRBJ1-1; TRBD1 is a possible D gene (5 bases). Germline assignment: CDR1 SEHNR and CDR2 FQNEAQ (reference sequence). The CDR3 is made up of 15 amino acids. The germline V and J ends were trimmed by 5 bases and 1 base, with 14 bases remaining between them. CDR3 coding DNA: TGTGCCAGCAGCATAAACCTCAGGGAGAACACTGAAGCTTTCTTT. Translation: CASSINLRENTEAFF.

The genes are TRBV2 and TRBJ1-5; a possible D gene is TRBD1 (5 bases). Germline V gene sequence: CDR1 SNHLY, CDR2 FYNNEI. Trimming left V 11 bases short and J 2 bases short, with 13 bases between. The CDR3 loop spans 13 amino acids. The CDR3: CAGRGEGNQPQHF. DNA for the CDR3: TGTGCCGGTCGGGGGGAGGGCAATCAGCCCCAGCATTTT. The full variable domain, its missing parts supplied by reference TRBV2 and TRBJ1-5, is EPEVTQTPSHQVTQMGQEVILRCVPISNHLYFYWYRQILGQKVEFLVSFYNNEISEKSEIFDDQFSVERPDGSNFTLKIRSTKLEDSAMYFCAGRGEGNQPQHFGDGTRLSIL.

V gene TRBV9 combines with J gene TRBJ2-3, with no clear D. Germline V CDR1 and CDR2: SGDLS, YYNGEE. Trimming removed 7 bases at V and 1 base at J, with 10 bases between. This CDR3 region has 13 residues. The CDR3 bases are TGTGCCAGCGAGGAGCTCCGCACAGATACGCAGTATTTT. Protein sequence: CASEELRTDTQYF. Supplemented by reference TRBV9 and TRBJ2-3, the full variable domain reads DSGVTQTPKHLITATGQRVTLRCSPRSGDLSVYWYQQSLDQGLQFLIQYYNGEERAKGNILERFSAQQFPDLHSELNLSSLELGDSALYFCASEELRTDTQYFGPGTRLTVL.

The chain uses TRBV5-1 and TRBJ2-5, with 10 bases aligning to TRBD2. Germline V gene lookup returns CDR1 SGHRS and CDR2 YFSETQ. The ends lost 3 bases at V and 4 bases at J; junction bases unmatched: 6. The CDR3 loop spans 15 amino acids. DNA of the CDR3: TGCGCCAGCAGCTGGAGCGGGGGGGTCGGAGAGACCCAGTACTTC. Amino acids: CASSWSGGVGETQYF.

V is TRBV7-6 and J is TRBJ1-1; D unresolved. V was clipped by 5 bases and J by 8 bases, with 18 bases between them. Per germline, CDR1 SGHVS and CDR2 FNYEAQ. The CDR3 consists of 14 residues. This CDR3 is CASSRSATGREAFF. The CDR3 DNA sequence: TGTGCCAGCAGCCGGAGCGCAACGGGGAGGGAAGCTTTCTTT.

This clone has just a few counts. J is TRBJ1-5 and V is TRBV18, with 7 bases aligning to TRBD1. Trimming cost V 2 bases and J 6 bases; bases outside gene matches: 10. CDR3 length: 16 residues. Germline assignment: CDR1 KGHSH and CDR2 LQKENI. The CDR3 sequence: CASSPMGVQGTQPQHF. CDR3 nucleotide sequence: TGTGCCAGCTCACCAATGGGGGTACAGGGGACTCAGCCCCAGCATTTT. Drawing the rest from reference TRBV18 and TRBJ1-5, the complete variable domain is NAGVMQNPRHLVRRRGQEARLRCSPMKGHSHVYWYRQLPEEGLKFMVYLQKENIIDESGMPKERFSAEFPKEGPSILRIQQVVRGDSAAYFCASSPMGVQGTQPQHFGDGTRLSIL.

V is TRBV2 and J is TRBJ1-1; D perhaps matches TRBD1 (5 bases). Trimming took 5 bases from V and 3 from J, leaving 10 bases between them. CDR3 size: 13 residues. The germline V gene encodes CDR1 SNHLY and CDR2 FYNNEI. Here the CDR3 reads CASSKWGDTEAFF. The CDR3 DNA sequence: TGTGCCAGCAGTAAATGGGGGGACACTGAAGCTTTCTTT.

The V and J genes are TRBV19 and TRBJ1-2, with 8 nucleotides matching TRBD1. The V and J ends lost 4 bases and 13 bases, in that order; junction bases with no gene match: 8. Germline CDR1 and CDR2: LNHDA and SQIVND (reference sequence). This CDR3 has 12 amino acids. The CDR3 coding sequence is TGTGCCAGTAGTACCCAAGGACAGGGAGGCACCTTC. Translating gives CASSTQGQGGTF.

The chain employs TRBV7-9 and TRBJ1-3; weak D call: TRBD1 (5 bases). V was pared by 4 bases and J by 0 bases, with 13 bases between. Per germline, CDR1 SEHNR and CDR2 FQNEAQ (reference sequence). The CDR3 is made up of 16 amino acids. CDR3 amino acids: CASSSREGSSGNTIYF. CDR3 bases: TGTGCCAGCAGCTCCAGGGAGGGAAGCTCTGGAAACACCATATATTTT. Full variable domain (rest looked up from reference TRBV7-9 and TRBJ1-3): DTGVSQNPRHKITKRGQNVTFRCDPISEHNRLYWYRQTLGQGPEFLTYFQNEAQLEKSRLLSDRFSAERPKGSFSTLEIQRTEQGDSAMYLCASSSREGSSGNTIYFGEGSWLTVV.

V is TRBV12-3 or TRBV12-4 and J is TRBJ2-7, with a weak D call TRBD1 (5 bases). Trimming cost V 1 base and J 1 base, with 5 bases left between them. The length of the CDR3 is 13 residues. CDR3 loop: CASSLGQSYEQYF. CDR3 sequence (DNA): TGTGCCAGCAGTTTAGGACAGTCCTACGAGCAGTACTTC.

This clone was detected once. The chain uses TRBV6-5 and TRBJ2-1; 7 nucleotides match TRBD2. Germline-derived CDR1 and CDR2 are MNHEY and SVGAGI. This CDR3 spans 16 amino acids. The V and J ends lost 0 bases and 6 bases, in that order; junction bases with no gene match: 8. The CDR3 DNA reads TGTGCCAGCAGTTACTCGAGCGGGACCTGGGGCAATGAGCAGTTCTTC. Translation gives CASSYSSGTWGNEQFF.

V is TRBV7-2 and J is TRBJ1-2; 10 nucleotides align to TRBD1. CDR3 length: 15 residues. Germline loops: CDR1 SGHTA, CDR2 FQGNSA. The V gene end was trimmed by 5 bases and the J gene end by 8 bases; junction bases not matched to a gene: 11. The CDR3 nucleotides read TGTGCCAGCAGCCTCCACCTACCGACAGGGGGCGGCTACACCTTC. Protein: CASSLHLPTGGGYTF.

The V call is TRBV27, the J call TRBJ1-1; no reliable D call. V was clipped by 6 bases and J by 1 base, with 6 bases between them. The CDR3 totals 12 residues. CDR1 is MNHEY and CDR2 is SMNVEV in the germline V gene (reference sequence). The CDR3 DNA reads as TGTGCCAGCAGAAGCGGGAACACTGAAGCTTTCTTT. Amino acids: CASRSGNTEAFF.

V and J are TRBV23-1 and TRBJ2-1; TRBD1 matches at 9 bases. TRBV23-1 is reported as an ORF; its role is uncertain. This CDR3 comprises 18 residues. J was trimmed by 9 bases and V by 2 bases; bases with no gene match: 17. The CDR3 sequence: CASSQLLAGTGSLGEQFF. As DNA, the CDR3 is TGCGCCAGCAGTCAACTTCTAGCCGGGACAGGGTCTTTGGGTGAGCAGTTCTTC.

This clone was recorded only once. The CDR3 sequence is CASSVGTGTYEQYF. The CDR3 DNA reads TGTGCCAGCAGCGTAGGGACAGGGACCTACGAGCAGTACTTC. The rearrangement uses TRBV9 and TRBJ2-7, with TRBD1 matching over 8 bases. CDR1 is SGDLS and CDR2 is YYNGEE in the germline V gene. The CDR3 loop spans 14 amino acids. The V and J ends lost 0 bases and 2 bases, in that order; junction bases with no gene match: 1.

This chain connects TRBV30 to TRBJ1-6; perhaps TRBD1 as D (5 bases). Per the germline V gene, CDR1 is GTSNPN and CDR2 is SVGIG (reference sequence). V lost 4 bases to trimming and J lost 7 bases, with 8 bases between them. The CDR3 spans 12 residues. The CDR3 protein is CAWTQGNSPLHF. CDR3 in DNA: TGTGCCTGGACGCAGGGAAATTCACCCCTCCACTTT.

The rearrangement uses TRBV7-6 and TRBJ1-1; D may be TRBD1 (5 bases). With 1 base removed from V and 0 bases from J, the gap between germline ends came to 9 bases. The CDR3 sequence is 15 residues long. CDR1 is SGHVS and CDR2 is FNYEAQ in the germline V gene. DNA for the CDR3: TGTGCCAGCAGCTTAGATCCAGGGATGAACACTGAAGCTTTCTTT. It translates to CASSLDPGMNTEAFF.

The rearrangement uses TRBV4-1 and TRBJ1-1; D call uncertain. With 3 bases removed from V and 0 bases from J, the gap between germline ends came to 11 bases. The CDR3 is 15 residues long. Germline assignment: CDR1 MGHRA and CDR2 YSYEKL. CDR3 sequence reads: CASSHLPGMNTEAFF. The CDR3 DNA sequence: TGCGCCAGCAGCCACCTCCCGGGGATGAACACTGAAGCTTTCTTT.

The chain employs TRBV7-2 and TRBJ2-7; D is perhaps TRBD2 (7 bases). Deletions cut 1 base from V and 6 bases from J, with 10 bases between. CDR1 and CDR2 from the germline V gene are SGHTA and FQGNSA. CDR3 size: 13 residues. The CDR3 bases are TGTGCCAGCAGCTTAGGAGGGGGGGGCGAGCAGTACTTC. This encodes CASSLGGGGEQYF. The entire variable domain, with the rest obtained from reference TRBV7-2 and TRBJ2-7, is as follows: GAGVSQSPSNKVTEKGKDVELRCDPISGHTALYWYRQSLGQGLEFLIYFQGNSAPDKSGLPSDRFSAERTGGSVSTLTIQRTQQEDSAVYLCASSLGGGGEQYFGPGTRLTVT.

J is TRBJ1-5 and V is TRBV3-1 (or the pseudogene TRBV3-2), with a tentative D call TRBD1 (6 bases). This CDR3 comprises 14 residues. Germline V lookup: CDR1 LGHDT, CDR2 YNNKEL (reference sequence). Trimming shortened V by 4 bases and J by 5 bases, and 12 bases separated the two germline ends. CDR3 sequence reads: CASSLTGSDQPQHF. The CDR3 nucleotides read TGTGCCAGCAGCCTAACAGGGTCTGATCAGCCCCAGCATTTT.

The V call is TRBV6-2 or TRBV6-3, the J call TRBJ1-1; a weak D match, TRBD1 (5 bases). Germline CDR1 MNHEY, CDR2 SVGEGT. The CDR3 has 15 amino acids. V lost 6 bases and J 5 bases, leaving 19 bases between the germline ends. The CDR3: CASSEPSQGRTEAFF. The CDR3 nucleotides read TGTGCCAGCAGCGAACCCAGTCAGGGCCGTACTGAAGCTTTCTTT.

The chain joins TRBV19 to TRBJ1-1; D remains ambiguous. Germline CDR1 LNHDA, CDR2 SQIVND (reference sequence). V dropped 7 bases and J dropped 8 bases, with 23 bases sitting between them. This CDR3 spans 15 amino acids. CDR3 nucleotide sequence: TGTGCCAGTAATCAAGGTGGAACGGGGAGGGCGGAAGCTTTCTTT. Protein product: CASNQGGTGRAEAFF.